The present T cell receptor beta chain was sequenced within a study of T cells after posttransplantation cyclophosphamide. Study conclusions and caveats: Tissue-infiltrating T cells from skin or gut overlapped little with blood T cells.

A marrow graft followed busulfan-fludarabine conditioning, with cyclophosphamide on days +3 and +4. There are 16 residues in the CDR3. The J segment lost 8 bases and the V segment lost 2 bases, leaving 6 bases of the junction unmatched. Germline V gene lookup returns CDR1 SGHKS and CDR2 YYEKEE (reference sequence). To note about this clone: The antigen is not known.

Only in-frame clones appear in the TCRdb table, and some are missing; sequencing was by immunoSEQ multiplex PCR. The repertoire has tens of thousands of clones, about nine tenths of them found once; the top ten carry about 2.5%. The specimen was PBMCs, collected around 67 days after allogeneic stem cell transplant with posttransplant cyclophosphamide. This chain joins TRBV5-5 and TRBJ2-2; 13 bases line up with TRBD2. This sequence was found in a male patient aged 60-70 years who received an allogeneic stem cell transplant from a related donor and was CMV-positive. The graft donor may be the source of some T cells. CDR3 DNA: TGTGCCAGCAGCTTAGGACTAGCGGGGGATAGAGGGGAGCTGTTTTTT. This encodes CASSLGLAGDRGELFF.